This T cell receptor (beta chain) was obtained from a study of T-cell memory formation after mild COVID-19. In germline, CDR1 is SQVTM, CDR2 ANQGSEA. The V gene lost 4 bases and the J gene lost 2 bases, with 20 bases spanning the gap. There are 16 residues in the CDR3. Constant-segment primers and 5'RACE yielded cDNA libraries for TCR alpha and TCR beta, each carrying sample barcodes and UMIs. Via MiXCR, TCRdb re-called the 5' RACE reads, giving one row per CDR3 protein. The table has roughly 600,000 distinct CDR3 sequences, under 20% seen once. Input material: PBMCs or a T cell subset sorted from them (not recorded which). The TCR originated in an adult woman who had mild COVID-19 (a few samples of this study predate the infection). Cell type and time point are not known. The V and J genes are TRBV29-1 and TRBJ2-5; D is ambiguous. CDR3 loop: CSVGQVNGRIQETQYF. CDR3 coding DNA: TGCAGCGTTGGGCAAGTTAATGGGCGGATACAAGAGACCCAGTACTTC.